This TCR beta chain was retrieved from a study of blood T cell repertoires in COVID-19 (dated by TCRdb to 2018 to 2021). For the study in its entirety: The collaborator samples originated in the United States, Italy and Spain and spanned the acute and convalescent phases of COVID-19. The prospective study material was composed of cDNA or gDNA derived from T cells, B-cell-depleted T cells, or PBMCs. Subjects who had been exposed to COVID-19, were actively infected with it, or had recovered from it provided the deeply sampled blood TCRbeta repertoires that made up the dataset. The repertoires were made available in a free public database intended to serve as a resource for research on the immune response to SARS-CoV-2. The samples were drawn from the first 160 participants of the ongoing ImmuneRACE study and from 1,200 or so subjects provided by 6 global collaborators. A de-identified subject ID, COVID-19 status, age in years and sex were almost always included in the sample metadata. Where HLA class I and class II types were available, the types were taken from metadata supplied by the sample provider, not from assay-based typing.

The full study reports these points: The quantity of clinical and demographic metadata differed by source and by participant and was supplied without curation.

Collaborating institutions collected whole blood in K2EDTA tubes following their own protocols. For TCRbeta analysis, collaborator samples were shipped as frozen whole blood, as isolated PBMCs, or as DNA extracted from either sample type. The CDR3, cysteine through phenylalanine, is 14 amino acids long. Solely the CDR3 DNA is kept, with 42 bases framed from the first base. V is reduced by 8 bases and J by 0 bases, leaving a spacing of 11 bases between them. Per the germline V gene (reference sequence), LNHDA is the CDR1 and SQIVND is the CDR2. Remarks on this clone: The antigen this receptor binds is unknown. No clone much larger than this one lies a single base away; base qualities are absent.

The immunoSEQ Assay, a bias-controlled multiplex PCR, was used to amplify TCRbeta CDR3 regions from genomic DNA. Concerning the study's data processing: The number of nucleated cells in each sample was estimated by amplification of reference gene primers within the assay. To quantify the absolute abundance of each unique TCRbeta CDR3 rearrangement, sequence reads were collapsed and filtered. Productive Simpson clonality was computed per sample as the square root of Simpson's diversity index over productive rearrangements. Entries here come from immuneACCESS through TCRdb and include only in-frame sequences with V and J called. Some clones fail to appear in such tables; in the studies checked, an unresolved V gene covers under half of the shortfall, and the cause of the remainder is unknown. V and J calls and clone size are as listed in that table; D and trimming were resolved from the DNA. Recorded for this sample are approximately 100,000 clones; 70% to 90% of them occurred a single time. 3.5% of the sample goes to the ten largest clones.

The clonotype was recovered from a woman aged 60-70 years with acute or convalescent COVID-19. What was sequenced was peripheral blood. The chain couples TRBV19 to TRBJ2-1; the D gene is perhaps TRBD1, from 5 matching bases. The DNA reads TGTGCCAGTTCGACAGAAAGCTCCTACAATGAGCAGTTCTTC. The encoded protein is CASSTESSYNEQFF.